The 27 T cell receptor beta chains given below trace back to one sample, sequenced in a study of T cells in tuberculosis. Produced via immunoSEQ multiplex PCR; TCRdb's table is partial and in-frame only. The sample holds about 34,000 clones, about nine tenths seen once. The sequencing input was PBMCs. All receptors derive from a donor between 10 and 29 years old with latent tuberculosis or without tuberculosis infection.

The V gene is TRBV5-6, the J gene TRBJ2-3; D unresolved. CDR3 length: 12 residues. The germline V and J ends were trimmed by 0 bases and 4 bases, with 3 bases remaining between them. The germline V gene encodes CDR1 SGHDT and CDR2 YYEEEE. CDR3 sequence: CASSLAADTQYF. The CDR3, as DNA: TGTGCCAGCAGCTTGGCCGCAGATACGCAGTATTTT.

The rearrangement uses TRBV7-2 and TRBJ2-3; D possibly corresponds to TRBD2 (6 bases). Germline V gene sequence: CDR1 SGHTA, CDR2 FQGNSA. V dropped 0 bases and J dropped 1 base, with 8 bases sitting between them. The CDR3 loop spans 15 amino acids. The CDR3 loop is CASSLAGGRTDTQYF. The DNA for the CDR3 is TGTGCCAGCAGCTTAGCGGGGGGTCGCACAGATACGCAGTATTTT.

The chain employs TRBV18 and TRBJ1-5; D possibly corresponds to TRBD1 (5 bases). In germline, CDR1 is KGHSH, CDR2 LQKENI. The CDR3 sequence is 14 residues long. Trimming left V 3 bases short and J 7 bases short, with 13 bases between. The CDR3 nucleotides read TGTGCCAGCTCACCGGACGGGGGAGGACAGCCCCAGCATTTT. Its translation: CASSPDGGGQPQHF. Supplemented by reference TRBV18 and TRBJ1-5, the full variable domain reads NAGVMQNPRHLVRRRGQEARLRCSPMKGHSHVYWYRQLPEEGLKFMVYLQKENIIDESGMPKERFSAEFPKEGPSILRIQQVVRGDSAAYFCASSPDGGGQPQHFGDGTRLSIL.

The J gene is TRBJ2-6, the V gene TRBV2, with a possible D match to TRBD1 (6 bases). CDR3 length: 16 residues. Trimming shortened V by 6 bases and J by 1 base, and 13 bases separated the two germline ends. Germline V lookup: CDR1 SNHLY, CDR2 FYNNEI. The CDR3 bases are TGTGCCAGCAGCCAGGACAGCTTATCTGGGGCCAACGTCCTGACTTTC. Encoded protein: CASSQDSLSGANVLTF.

The chain links TRBV6-4 to TRBJ1-1; D call uncertain. The V gene's germline CDR1 is MRHNA and CDR2 SNTAGT. Trimming shortened V by 6 bases and J by 3 bases, and 14 bases separated the two germline ends. The CDR3 contains 14 residues. The CDR3 DNA follows: TGTGCCAGCAGGCCATCCCCAGTGTACACTGAAGCTTTCTTT. It is translated as CASRPSPVYTEAFF.

This chain joins TRBV25-1 and TRBJ1-2, with 10 bases fitting TRBD1. CDR1 MGHDK and CDR2 SYGVNS come from the germline V gene. The V and J ends lost 1 base and 5 bases, in that order; junction bases with no gene match: 1. The CDR3 spans 14 residues. The CDR3 DNA reads TGTGCCAGCAGTGAATTGGACAGGGGGTATGGCTACACCTTC. Its translation: CASSELDRGYGYTF.

The V gene is TRBV29-1, the J gene TRBJ2-1; 7 bases match TRBD1. Germline V gives CDR1 SQVTM, CDR2 ANQGSEA. Trimming removed 6 bases from V and 5 bases from J; junction bases left unmatched: 4. CDR3 length: 12 residues. This CDR3 is CSVGGYNNEQFF. CDR3 nucleotide sequence: TGCAGCGTAGGGGGCTACAACAATGAGCAGTTCTTC.

The chain has TRBV18 and TRBJ2-7; D uncertain. CDR3 length equals 14 residues. Germline values: CDR1 KGHSH, CDR2 LQKENI. V lost 0 bases, J lost 3 bases, and 9 bases lay in between. CDR3 in DNA: TGTGCCAGCTCACCACCCCTTGGGCGCTACGAGCAGTACTTC. It is translated as CASSPPLGRYEQYF.

The chain has TRBV28 and TRBJ1-4; 12 positions agree with TRBD1. Germline V gene lookup returns CDR1 MDHEN and CDR2 SYDVKM. The CDR3 is 17 amino acids. V dropped 0 bases and J dropped 5; count of bases not matched to a gene: 4. CDR3 coding DNA: TGTGCCAGCAGTTTATGGGGACAGGGGGCCCCAAATGAAAAACTGTTTTTT. Translation: CASSLWGQGAPNEKLFF.

The table lists this clone with a few counts. The chain links TRBV5-6 to TRBJ2-7; D call uncertain. Trimming took 4 bases from V and 2 from J, leaving 10 bases between them. The CDR3 spans 13 residues. Germline CDR1 and CDR2: SGHDT and YYEEEE. The DNA of the CDR3 is TGTGCCAGCAGCGGCACGTCAGCCTACGAGCAGTACTTC. This encodes CASSGTSAYEQYF. Drawing the rest from reference TRBV5-6 and TRBJ2-7, the complete variable domain is DAGVTQSPTHLIKTRGQQVTLRCSPKSGHDTVSWYQQALGQGPQFIFQYYEEEERQRGNFPDRFSGHQFPNYSSELNVNALLLGDSALYLCASSGTSAYEQYFGPGTRLTVT.

The V gene is TRBV27, the J gene TRBJ2-1; 13 bases agree with TRBD2. The CDR3 is 17 residues long. The junction had 12 bases not matched to a gene; V was cut back by 6 bases and J by 7 bases. The germline V gene encodes CDR1 MNHEY and CDR2 SMNVEV (reference sequence). CDR3 sequence (DNA): TGTGCCAGCAGCTTTATAAGACGACTAGCGGGGGGTAATGAGCAGTTCTTC. This codes for CASSFIRRLAGGNEQFF.

V usage is TRBV28 and J usage is TRBJ2-3, with 10 bases aligning to TRBD2. The CDR3 is made up of 17 amino acids. V gave up 4 bases and J gave up 3 bases; unmatched junction bases: 10. Germline loops: CDR1 MDHEN, CDR2 SYDVKM. The CDR3 region is CASSSSGGQSFTDTQYF. The CDR3 DNA sequence: TGTGCCAGCAGTTCTAGCGGGGGCCAATCTTTTACAGATACGCAGTATTTT.

The chain is built from TRBV7-9 and TRBJ2-7, with D maybe TRBD2 (6 bases). The CDR3 runs 15 residues. V shed 3 bases and J shed 4 bases, with 16 bases lying between them. In germline, CDR1 is SEHNR, CDR2 FQNEAQ (reference sequence). In nucleotides, the CDR3 is TGTGCCAGCAGCTTCGCATATAGCGGAGATTACGAGCAGTACTTC. Protein product: CASSFAYSGDYEQYF.

The chain couples TRBV12-5 to TRBJ1-2, with D perhaps TRBD1 (5 bases). Germline assignment: CDR1 LGHNT and CDR2 FRNRAP. The CDR3 extends over 15 amino acids. V lost 2 bases, J lost 3 bases, and 13 bases lay in between. The CDR3 protein is CASGLSAGPDYGYTF. The DNA of the CDR3 is TGTGCTAGTGGTTTGTCGGCAGGGCCGGACTATGGCTACACCTTC. Using reference TRBV12-5 and TRBJ1-2 for the parts outside the CDR3, the full variable domain is DARVTQTPRHKVTEMGQEVTMRCQPILGHNTVFWYRQTMMQGLELLAYFRNRAPLDDSGMPKDRFSAEMPDATLATLKIQPSEPRDSAVYFCASGLSAGPDYGYTFGSGTRLTVV.

The chain carries TRBV27 and TRBJ2-1; the match to TRBD1 covers 9 bases. Per the germline V gene, CDR1 is MNHEY and CDR2 is SMNVEV (reference sequence). Trimming took 5 bases from V and 7 from J; bases not matched to a gene: 12. The CDR3 totals 16 residues. The CDR3 reads CASSPHTGQGRNEQFF. Here the CDR3 DNA reads TGTGCCAGCAGTCCTCACACTGGACAGGGGAGGAATGAGCAGTTCTTC.

V and J are TRBV28 and TRBJ2-3; 8 bases map to TRBD2. Trimming cost V 8 bases and J 6 bases; bases outside gene matches: 7. CDR3 length: 13 amino acids. CDR1 is MDHEN and CDR2 is SYDVKM in the germline V gene. The CDR3 sequence: CASGPTSADTQYF. Here the CDR3 DNA reads TGTGCCAGCGGCCCGACTAGCGCGGATACGCAGTATTTT.

This chain joins TRBV9 and TRBJ2-7; maybe TRBD2 (6 bases). This CDR3 has 15 residues. V lost 0 bases, J lost 2 bases, and 12 bases lay in between. Germline CDR1 reads SGDLS; CDR2 reads YYNGEE. The CDR3 sequence: CASSVGGGATYEQYF. DNA for the CDR3: TGTGCCAGCAGCGTAGGCGGCGGGGCCACCTACGAGCAGTACTTC.

The V and J genes are TRBV9 and TRBJ2-7, with 7 bases that match TRBD1. The CDR3 spans 13 residues. Germline V gives CDR1 SGDLS, CDR2 YYNGEE. Germline trimming cut 7 bases from V and 4 bases from J; bases unmatched to any gene: 8. The CDR3 DNA reads TGTGCCAGCTCAAGGGACAGAAATTACGAGCAGTACTTC. Translated, it gives CASSRDRNYEQYF.

CDR3: CASSPWGGPQETQYF. DNA for the CDR3: TGTGCCAGCAGCCCTTGGGGAGGGCCACAAGAGACCCAGTACTTC. V and J are TRBV11-1 and TRBJ2-5; TRBD2 agrees at 7 bases. The CDR3 runs 15 residues. After removal of 5 bases from V and 2 bases from J, the junction contained 8 bases not matched to a gene. The V gene's germline CDR1 is SGHAT and CDR2 FQDESV (reference sequence).

The chain combines TRBV7-9 with TRBJ2-7; the match to TRBD1 covers 9 bases. Trimming took 5 bases from V and 5 from J; bases not matched to a gene: 7. CDR1 SEHNR and CDR2 FQNEAQ come from the germline V gene (reference sequence). This CDR3 has 14 amino acids. This chain's CDR3 is CASSHRGRVHEQYF. CDR3 DNA sequence: TGTGCCAGCAGCCACAGGGGGCGCGTGCACGAGCAGTACTTC.

This sequence joins TRBV7-9 and TRBJ2-7; D remains ambiguous. This CDR3 is 12 amino acids long. Deletions cut 5 bases from V and 2 bases from J, with 7 bases between. Germline values: CDR1 SEHNR, CDR2 FQNEAQ (reference sequence). The CDR3 sequence is CASSLYTYEQYF. In DNA form, the CDR3 reads TGTGCCAGCAGCCTTTACACCTACGAGCAGTACTTC.

The rearrangement links TRBV28 to TRBJ2-7; 7 bases are a match to TRBD1. Germline loops: CDR1 MDHEN, CDR2 SYDVKM. The V segment lost 5 bases and the J segment 6 bases; nucleotides outside the gene matches: 10. The CDR3 covers 14 residues. The CDR3 bases are TGTGCCAGCAGTCCCGACAGGGTAATATCCGAGCAGTACTTC. Its protein is CASSPDRVISEQYF.

The chain carries TRBV19 and TRBJ1-5; no reliable D call. The CDR3 totals 15 residues. Trimming stripped 3 bases from V and 1 base from J, with 10 bases between. CDR1 LNHDA and CDR2 SQIVND come from the germline V gene (reference sequence). CDR3 bases: TGTGCCAGTAGTATTTACTCCACCAGCAATCAGCCCCAGCATTTT. Translated: CASSIYSTSNQPQHF.

The V gene is TRBV4-3, the J gene TRBJ2-1; 8 bases fit TRBD2. The CDR3 is 16 residues long. Germline loops: CDR1 LGHNA, CDR2 YSLEER. V dropped 0 bases and J dropped 8; count of bases not matched to a gene: 9. The CDR3 sequence is CASSQDLASGYDEQFF. The CDR3 nucleotides are TGCGCCAGCAGCCAAGATTTGGCTAGCGGGTACGATGAGCAGTTCTTC.

This clone was seen only once. The V and J genes are TRBV25-1 and TRBJ2-7; 7 nucleotides match TRBD2. Losses at the gene ends were 4 bases for V and 0 bases for J; bases not matched to a gene: 6. The CDR3 runs to 15 residues. Germline CDR1 reads MGHDK; CDR2 reads SYGVNS. CDR3 sequence reads: CASSVGGTNSYEQYF. The CDR3 DNA follows: TGTGCCAGCAGTGTGGGAGGGACTAACTCCTACGAGCAGTACTTC.

J is TRBJ2-7 and V is TRBV5-1; TRBD1 matches 7 bases. CDR3 length: 16 amino acids. Per germline, CDR1 SGHRS and CDR2 YFSETQ. V lost 4 bases and J lost 2; bases outside the gene matches: 12. The CDR3 reads CASSAPRDSSTYEQYF. CDR3 nucleotide sequence: TGCGCCAGCAGCGCCCCCCGGGACAGTTCCACCTACGAGCAGTACTTC.

This clone was recorded only once. The chain uses TRBV28 and TRBJ1-5, with D uncertain. With 2 bases removed from V and 0 bases from J, the gap between germline ends came to 8 bases. Germline-derived CDR1 and CDR2 are MDHEN and SYDVKM. The CDR3 contains 15 residues. DNA of the CDR3: TGTGCCAGCAGTTTAGAGAAGAATAGCAATCAGCCCCAGCATTTT. It codes for CASSLEKNSNQPQHF.